This T cell receptor beta chain appears in the sequencing data of a study of beta chain features in type 1 diabetes. At the level of the study: Healthy donors, compared against patients, showed similar age, gender and cell yields. Across all samples, some 110 million sorted cells were examined. Regarding the study as a whole: Researchers reported that naive, central memory and Treg TCRB repertoires appeared more similar in patients than in healthy donors.

Germline loops: CDR1 SGHNT, CDR2 YYREEE (reference sequence). With 5 bases clipped from V and 0 bases from J, the junction kept 9 bases outside the gene matches. The CDR3 contains 16 residues. Since all of the isolated RNA was reverse transcribed, expressed TCRB transcripts were what got sequenced. Data came from immunoSEQ multiplex PCR; TCRdb stores just in-frame clones and leaves some out. The table has almost 350,000 clones, around a fifth seen once. This clone was seen more than once but under ten times. Its specificity is not known. The chain carries TRBV5-4 and TRBJ1-1; 8 nucleotides agree with TRBD1. The receptor was derived from a woman aged 18-35 years in good health. Sequencing was done on a sample of naive CD4+ T cells from blood. The chain's CDR3 is CASRGPGQVMNTEAFF. In DNA, the CDR3 is TGTGCCAGCAGGGGTCCGGGACAGGTCATGAACACTGAAGCTTTCTTT.